These T cell receptor beta chains were read from a single sample in a study of cytomegalovirus exposure and HLA in healthy donors. Here immunoSEQ multiplex PCR was the method, and the copy in TCRdb shows in-frame clones only, minus some. The sample has around 41,000 clones; around 53% are singletons. The material sequenced was PBMCs. Receptors originate from a man aged 55 to 70 in good health and CMV-seronegative. CDR3s include the opening cysteine and the closing phenylalanine or tryptophan. The size field is filled for only some rows; it gives once, few, many or a size class.

TRBV30 NA CAWSWDSLNTEAFF
TRBV19 few CASSTDRGNTEAFF
TRBV5-6 NA CASSLRATGGTEAFF
TRBV7-2 NA CASSLAQTWLGSSEQYF
TRBV28 NA CASRNPAGQGAYEQYF
TRBV2 NA CASRFPEQYF
TRBV29-1 NA CSARGGAMNTEAFF
TRBV18 NA CASSPTDRDHEQYF
TRBV30 NA CAWSVLGVRYGYTF
TRBV7-9 NA CASSLEDRNQETQYF
TRBV7-6 few CASSTRTSGRAYEQYF
TRBV30 NA CAWRRQGGGYGYTF
TRBV5-1 NA CASSLQGARETQYF
TRBV10-3 NA CAISGTDRGRGYTF
TRBV7-9 NA CASSLVPAGGPYEQYF
TRBV25-1 NA CASSAIDIADTQYF
TRBV7-3 few CASSPGRNQETQYF